The T cell receptor (beta chain) under discussion was sequenced for a study of T-cell memory formation after mild COVID-19 (dated by TCRdb to the early 2020s). Some background on the complete study: Most TCR sequence clusters were specific to one of the two donors. T-cell clones expanding and contracting after mild COVID-19 in two donors were tracked by longitudinal TCRalpha and TCRbeta repertoire sequencing. The cohort comprised two young, previously healthy adult volunteers, one female and one male. Broader findings and caveats from the paper: Balanced CD4/CD8 phenotypes were observed for clones contracting from day 15 to 85, whereas a bias towards CD4+ was observed for a second wave of clones expanding from day 15 to 37. Contracting CD4+ clones were located mainly in the CM and EM memory subsets, whereas CD8+ clones were found to be enriched in EMRA. SARS-CoV-2 specificity was not confirmed for the second-wave clones peaking on day 37. The detection of some responding clones in pre-infection memory suggests that pre-existing cross-reactive memory T cells joined the SARS-CoV-2 response. The study covered only a couple of mild cases, and larger cohorts including severe cases with pre-infection samples were considered necessary.

Reading the germline V gene gives CDR1 KGHDR and CDR2 SFDVKD. V is pared back by 4 bases and J by 2 bases, with 15 bases lying between the germline termini. The cysteine opens and the phenylalanine closes a CDR3 of 16 amino acids. Only the CDR3 portion is preserved as DNA: 48 bases, with reading frame beginning at the first base. Ficoll-Paque density gradient centrifugation was the method used to isolate PBMCs. Sequenced using an Illumina NovaSeq 6000. TCRalpha and TCRbeta cDNA libraries were built by 5'RACE with constant-segment primers, adding sample barcodes and unique molecular identifiers. RNA was extracted from every sample with Trizol reagent. The libraries were amplified in two PCR steps, and the second step added a second sample barcode and Illumina TruSeq adapters. Libraries were sequenced on an Illumina NovaSeq with 2 x 150 bp paired-end reads. In the paper's pipeline: Demultiplexing of reads and collapsing into UMI-guided consensus sequences were performed with migec v1.2.7. Using mixcr v2.1.11, UMI consensuses were aligned to TRA and TRB V and J templates and then assembled into clonotypes. Expanded or contracted clonotypes were those called significant by both edgeR and NoisET, with noise models trained on biological replicates. For edgeR calls, the cutoffs were a false discovery rate-adjusted p below 0.01 and a log2 fold-change threshold of 1. As an exploratory analysis of dynamics, max-normalized trajectories of the 1000 most abundant clonotypes were examined by PCA with hierarchical clustering. Separately sequenced CD4+ and CD8+ repertoires were used to assign a CD4 or CD8 phenotype to each responding clone. Using fastp trimming at Q25 and MiXCR clonotype assembly, TCRdb reanalyzed the public sequencing data and kept in-frame beta chains. Rows with one shared CDR3 protein collapse into an entry with the most common genes and DNA. TCRdb's processing, not the authors', yielded these V and J calls. Recorded for this sample are approximately 430,000 distinct CDR3 sequences; 20% to 30% of them occurred a single time. The ten biggest clones cover around 12% of the sample.

On this clonotype: There is no known antigen for this receptor. Base qualities are not provided; no much larger clone lies one nucleotide away.

Material: PBMCs or a T cell subset sorted from them (not recorded which). The sequence was collected from an adult woman who had mild COVID-19 (a few samples of this study predate the infection). The sample titles of this study are shuffled in the database, so cell type and time point are left out; the donor was told from shared clones. The V gene is TRBV24-1 and the J gene is TRBJ2-3; D gene: possibly TRBD1, on 5 matching bases. In nucleotides, the sequence is TGTGCCACCAGTGACCCAGGGTTTAGCACCACAGATACGCAGTATTTT. Its protein is CATSDPGFSTTDTQYF.